Sequencing of this TCR beta chain was carried out in a study of technical replicates of blood from four donors. Trimming removed 0 bases from V and 3 bases from J, with 13 bases in between. CDR1 and CDR2 (germline): SGHRS, YFSETQ. The CDR3 loop spans 16 amino acids. This clone was observed a few times. Libraries were prepared by immunoSEQ multiplex PCR; TCRdb keeps only in-frame clonotypes and omits some of them. Of about 16,000 clones detected, about nine tenths appear once; the ten largest clones hold over 10%. This rearrangement joins TRBV5-1 to TRBJ2-1; D might be TRBD2 (6 bases). The sequenced sample consisted of PBMCs. This TCR derives from a human donor in good health. As DNA, the CDR3 is TGCGCCAGCAGCTTGGTTGGGGTGGGAGGCTACAATGAGCAGTTCTTC. This translates into CASSLVGVGGYNEQFF.